The table lists the clone carrying this T cell receptor (beta chain) with a few counts. Its target is not known. Germline CDR1 and CDR2: DFQATT and SNEGSKA (reference sequence). With 1 base removed from V and 12 bases from J, the gap between germline ends came to 28 bases. This CDR3 has 17 residues. The record originates from a study of human T cells and chemical hapten exposure. Study results and caveats: Once DPC sensitization occurred, TCRs above 1 in 1000 frequency showed no change.

Extraction yielded total RNA from whole blood (unfractionated). As the library was built, unique molecular identifiers were attached to individual cDNA molecules. How the authors handled the data: Approximately 100,000 TCRs per sample was the median, with a range of roughly 23,224 to 750,000. From the 5' RACE reads, TCRdb called clonotypes with MiXCR, one entry per CDR3 protein. These V and J calls rely on TCRdb rather than the paper's analysis. The sample holds 130,000 or so distinct CDR3 sequences, roughly 4% seen once. The TCR sequence derives from a female donor in good health. V gene TRBV20-1 combines with J gene TRBJ2-1; D gene uncertain. The CDR3 here is CSARGGVGGEVSRRQFF. CDR3 nucleotide sequence: TGCAGTGCTAGAGGTGGTGTTGGCGGAGAAGTGAGTCGGAGGCAGTTCTTC.